This entry lists 16 T cell receptor beta chains sequenced from one sample in a study of human T cells and chemical hapten exposure. TCRdb re-called the RACE reads through MiXCR, storing one row per CDR3 protein. The table lists about 85,000 distinct CDR3 sequences, about 8% of them singletons. As to time point: pre-sensitization, week 0. Specified treatment: therapeutic diphenylcyclopropenone sensitization with weekly scalp DPC. The sequenced sample was whole blood, obtained in connection with sensitization to the hapten diphenylcyclopropenone (DPC). The receptors come from a man between 35 and 55 years old with alopecia areata. Some clones in this sample may be carry-over from other donors' samples.

This clonotype was seen ten or more times. The chain has TRBV28 and TRBJ1-2; TRBD1 aligns across 7 bases. Germline V CDR1 and CDR2: MDHEN, SYDVKM. The CDR3 sequence is 14 residues long. Trimming removed 7 bases from V and 5 bases from J; junction bases left unmatched: 10. The CDR3 spells CASTIAGGRYGYTF. CDR3 bases: TGTGCCAGCACCATTGCAGGGGGAAGATATGGCTACACCTTC.

This clonotype was seen a few times. The chain couples TRBV7-2 to TRBJ1-2, with D possibly matching TRBD1 (5 bases). Trimming pared 2 bases from V and 0 bases from J, leaving 7 bases between. Per germline, CDR1 SGHTA and CDR2 FQGNSA. There are 14 residues in the CDR3. Here the CDR3 DNA reads TGTGCCAGCAGCTTATTACAGGCTAACTATGGCTACACCTTC. Translated: CASSLLQANYGYTF.

This clonotype was seen ten or more times. The chain uses TRBV28 and TRBJ1-5; a weak D match, TRBD1 (5 bases). CDR3 length: 16 residues. CDR1 MDHEN and CDR2 SYDVKM come from the germline V gene. The ends were cut back, 5 bases at V and 4 bases at J, with 18 bases in the middle. The CDR3 here is CASSTSLWGLNQPQHF. Written as DNA, the CDR3 is TGTGCCAGCAGTACAAGCCTTTGGGGGTTAAATCAGCCCCAGCATTTT.

This clonotype has just a few counts. This sequence joins TRBV6-1 and TRBJ2-1; 9 bases are shared with TRBD1. The V and J ends lost 10 bases and 0 bases, in that order; junction bases with no gene match: 4. CDR3 size: 14 residues. Germline-derived CDR1 and CDR2 are MNHNS and SASEGT. The CDR3: CAITGGTSYNEQFF. The CDR3 DNA reads TGTGCCATCACAGGGGGCACCTCCTACAATGAGCAGTTCTTC.

The gene calls are TRBV7-9 and TRBJ1-6; weak D call: TRBD1 (5 bases). Trimming pared 0 bases from V and 15 bases from J, leaving 9 bases between. The CDR3 is 12 amino acids. CDR1 SEHNR and CDR2 FQNEAQ come from the germline V gene (reference sequence). The CDR3 protein is CASSLATEGLHF. In DNA form, the CDR3 reads TGTGCCAGCAGCTTAGCGACAGAGGGCCTCCACTTT.

This clonotype was counted many times. The genes are TRBV29-1 and TRBJ2-3; D is unclear. Germline V gene data show CDR1 as SQVTM and CDR2 as ANQGSEA. The CDR3 extends over 13 amino acids. V gave up 4 bases and J gave up 2 bases, with 10 bases separating them. CDR3 DNA: TGCAGCGTTGGAGGCGGTTTCACAGATACGCAGTATTTT. Translated, it gives CSVGGGFTDTQYF.

This clonotype was detected only a few times. This chain joins TRBV5-6 and TRBJ1-2; D is ambiguous. Trimming removed 4 bases at V and 0 bases at J, with 10 bases between. The germline CDR1 and CDR2 sequences are SGHDT and YYEEEE. The CDR3 is 14 residues long. CDR3 residues: CASSKILANYGYTF. The DNA for the CDR3 is TGTGCCAGCAGCAAGATTCTAGCTAACTATGGCTACACCTTC.

This clonotype was recorded many times. The V and J genes are TRBV6-6 and TRBJ2-1; TRBD2 agrees at 10 bases. Germline lookup yields CDR1 MNHNY and CDR2 SVGAGI (reference sequence). The CDR3 covers 20 residues. V trimming: 0 bases; J trimming: 2 bases; junction bases outside the gene matches: 13. CDR3 coding DNA: TGTGCCAGCAGTTACTCGTCGAGTACCGCACTAGCGGGAACCTACAATGAGCAGTTCTTC. Protein sequence: CASSYSSSTALAGTYNEQFF.

The V and J genes are TRBV29-1 and TRBJ2-1, with TRBD1 as a possible D gene (6 bases). Trimming stripped 2 bases from V and 2 bases from J, with 13 bases between. CDR1 SQVTM and CDR2 ANQGSEA come from the germline V gene. This CDR3 spans 15 amino acids. The chain's CDR3 is CSVERTVKPYNEQFF. CDR3 nucleotides: TGCAGCGTTGAAAGGACAGTCAAGCCCTACAATGAGCAGTTCTTC.

The gene calls are TRBV30 and TRBJ1-5; D perhaps matches TRBD1 (5 bases). Germline loops: CDR1 GTSNPN, CDR2 SVGIG (reference sequence). This CDR3 is 13 amino acids long. The V and J ends lost 0 bases and 4 bases respectively, with 7 bases between them. The CDR3 nucleotides read TGTGCCTGGAGTGTACAGGAAAATCAGCCCCAGCATTTT. It encodes CAWSVQENQPQHF.

Points on this clonotype: This may be a read error: a much more frequent sequence differs by one nucleotide. J is TRBJ1-2 and V is TRBV11-3; 7 bases line up with TRBD1. This CDR3 has 13 amino acids. Germline CDR1 SGHNT, CDR2 YENEEA. As DNA, the CDR3 is TGTGCCAGCAGCCGGGGACAGAATTATGGCTACTCCTTC. Residues: CASSRGQNYGYSF.

The chain links TRBV6-6 to TRBJ2-5; 11 nucleotides agree with TRBD2. Germline V lookup: CDR1 MNHNY, CDR2 SVGAGI (reference sequence). With 3 bases clipped from V and 4 bases from J, the junction kept 10 bases outside the gene matches. CDR3 size: 17 residues. The CDR3 DNA follows: TGTGCCAGCAGTTATTTTAAGCTAGCGGGAGGTCTAGAGACCCAGTACTTC. Translating it yields CASSYFKLAGGLETQYF.

This clonotype has only a few counts. V is TRBV7-2 and J is TRBJ2-1; D remains unclear. CDR3 length: 13 residues. Deletions cut 8 bases from V and 8 bases from J, with 16 bases between. CDR1 SGHTA and CDR2 FQGNSA come from the germline V gene. CDR3: CASRMNLVDEQFF. CDR3 nucleotides: TGTGCCAGCCGCATGAATTTGGTCGATGAGCAGTTCTTC.

This rearrangement joins TRBV4-2 to TRBJ2-3; D gene uncertain. The CDR3 runs 19 residues. The germline CDR1 and CDR2 sequences are LGHNA and YNFKEQ. Trimming stripped 1 base from V and 0 bases from J, with 20 bases between. Written as DNA, the CDR3 is TGTGCCAGCAGCCAAGTGGGCGGTAAATTCCGGAAAAGCACAGATACGCAGTATTTT. It yields the protein CASSQVGGKFRKSTDTQYF.

This clonotype was observed at least ten times. The V gene is TRBV5-1, the J gene TRBJ2-3; D is ambiguous. CDR1 is SGHRS and CDR2 is YFSETQ in the germline V gene. V lost 0 bases, J lost 2 bases, and 10 bases lay in between. The CDR3 consists of 15 residues. CDR3 in DNA: TGCGCCAGCAGCTTGGCGGCAGCTTCCACAGATACGCAGTATTTT. Translated, it gives CASSLAAASTDTQYF.

The chain combines TRBV18 with TRBJ2-3, with 9 bases lining up with TRBD2. Germline V gives CDR1 KGHSH, CDR2 LQKENI. The J segment lost 0 bases and the V segment lost 5 bases, leaving 12 bases of the junction unmatched. The CDR3 contains 18 residues. The CDR3 coding sequence is TGTGCCAGCTCATCAACTCTTAGACTAGCGGAAAGCACAGATACGCAGTATTTT. It translates to CASSSTLRLAESTDTQYF.